The 21 T cell receptor beta chains presented below share a single source sample, sequenced in a study of regulatory T cells in long-lasting Graves disease. To make TCR beta libraries, researchers used iRepertoire HTBI primers and Arm-PCR of CDR3 regions. A single record per CDR3 protein comes from TCRdb applying MiXCR to the multiplex PCR reads. This sample has approximately 230,000 distinct CDR3 sequences; around 16% occur once, and the top ten carry roughly a fifth. The time point here: newly diagnosed GD, antithyroid drugs for less than 3 months. Extracted PBMC RNA gave rise to the TCR library. The specimen comprised peripheral blood mononuclear cells (PBMCs), sampled at new diagnosis, from a patient treated with antithyroid drugs. The receptors originated from a female donor with Graves disease.

Only one count was recorded for this clonotype. The J gene is TRBJ2-5, the V gene TRBV7-9; 9 bases align to TRBD1. The CDR3 length is 14 residues. Germline CDR1 SEHNR, CDR2 FQNEAQ (reference sequence). V gave up 8 bases and J gave up 7 bases; unmatched junction bases: 11. The CDR3 sequence: CASGSGTGLGTQYF. As DNA, the CDR3 is TGTGCCAGCGGCTCCGGGACAGGGCTTGGGACCCAGTACTTC.

A single count supports this clonotype. A junction boundary mismatches the germline segment, possibly from a read error. The gene calls are TRBV4-3 and TRBJ2-6; D is perhaps TRBD1 (5 bases). The germline V gene has CDR1 LGHNA and CDR2 YSLEER. This CDR3 spans 17 amino acids. CDR3 coding DNA: TGCGCCAGCAGCCAAGAAGCTCATCGCTCTGGGGCCAACGTCCTGACTTTT. Translated: CASSQEAHRSGANVLTF.

This clonotype was counted ten times or more. The chain combines TRBV2 with TRBJ2-3; 9 bases map to TRBD2. Germline CDR1 and CDR2: SNHLY and FYNNEI. Trimming took 3 bases from V and 6 from J; bases not matched to a gene: 4. The CDR3 loop spans 14 amino acids. The DNA of the CDR3 is TGTGCCAGCAGTGAGTTAGCGGGAGCGGATACGCAGTATTTT. This sequence encodes CASSELAGADTQYF.

V and J are TRBV5-6 and TRBJ2-3; D is possibly TRBD1 (6 bases). Germline values: CDR1 SGHDT, CDR2 YYEEEE. CDR3 length: 17 residues. Trimming stripped 6 bases from V and 1 base from J, with 21 bases between. The CDR3: CASTPGGAGAGTDTQYF. CDR3 nucleotide sequence: TGTGCCAGCACCCCCGGTGGGGCAGGGGCTGGCACAGATACGCAGTATTTT.

There are many counts of this clonotype. The gene calls are TRBV5-1 and TRBJ2-1; TRBD2 matches at 8 bases. V lost 3 bases, J lost 3 bases, and 5 bases stayed unmatched. The CDR3 is made up of 15 amino acids. Germline CDR1 and CDR2: SGHRS and YFSETQ. As DNA, the CDR3 is TGCGCCAGCAGCTCCGGGGGGGTCAGCTACAATGAGCAGTTCTTC. Its translation is CASSSGGVSYNEQFF.

A few counts support this clonotype. The J gene is TRBJ2-1, the V gene TRBV15, with D maybe TRBD2 (5 bases). V dropped 3 bases and J dropped 8 bases, with 14 bases sitting between them. CDR1 LNHNV and CDR2 YYDKDF come from the germline V gene (reference sequence). This CDR3 is built from 14 residues. The CDR3 region is CATSRPKYGDEQFF. CDR3 in DNA: TGTGCCACCAGCAGGCCCAAGTACGGGGATGAGCAGTTCTTC. Combining the CDR3 with reference TRBV15 and TRBJ2-1 gives the whole variable domain DAMVIQNPRYQVTQFGKPVTLSCSQTLNHNVMYWYQQKSSQAPKLLFHYYDKDFNNEADTPDNFQSRRPNTSFCFLDIRSPGLGDTAMYLCATSRPKYGDEQFFGPGTRLTVL.

This clonotype was observed many times. The chain employs TRBV6-2 or TRBV6-3 and TRBJ1-1; unclear D gene. Per the germline V gene, CDR1 is MNHEY and CDR2 is SVGEGT. This CDR3 is built from 14 residues. V was shortened by 5 bases and J by 4 bases, with 14 bases between the two germline ends. CDR3 amino acids: CASSARETRTEAFF. CDR3 DNA sequence: TGTGCCAGCAGTGCGCGGGAAACTCGCACTGAAGCTTTCTTT.

The chain employs TRBV28 and TRBJ2-2; the D gene could be TRBD1 or TRBD2 (5 bases each). Trimming cost V 3 bases and J 1 base, with 12 bases left between them. The germline CDR1 and CDR2 sequences are MDHEN and SYDVKM. The CDR3 extends over 16 amino acids. CDR3 sequence reads: CASSFWDDWNTGELFF. The CDR3 DNA is TGTGCCAGCAGTTTTTGGGACGACTGGAACACCGGGGAGCTGTTTTTT.

This clonotype was seen many times. The chain employs TRBV28 and TRBJ2-1; a possible D gene is TRBD2 (6 bases). Germline CDR1 reads MDHEN; CDR2 reads SYDVKM. V was trimmed by 6 bases and J by 4 bases, leaving 13 bases between them. The CDR3 is made up of 14 amino acids. DNA for the CDR3: TGTGCCAGCAGCCCCATTAGCGGATACAATGAGCAGTTCTTC. This sequence encodes CASSPISGYNEQFF.

This clonotype was detected only a few times. One base away lies a much larger clone, so this may be a sequencing read error. CDR3 region: CATKTPGTAPKKLFF. CDR3 nucleotides: TGTGCCACCAAAACCCCCGGGACAGCCCCTAAAAAACTGTTTTTT. The chain is built from TRBV10-3 and TRBJ1-4, with TRBD1 identical over 7 bases. V was clipped by 10 bases and J by 9 bases; unmatched bases: 17. The CDR3 runs to 15 residues. Germline V lookup: CDR1 ENHRY, CDR2 SYGVKD.

This clonotype came up many times. The chain employs TRBV2 and TRBJ2-2; D gene unclear. The CDR3 has 12 amino acids. Germline CDR1 SNHLY, CDR2 FYNNEI. The V and J ends lost 8 bases and 2 bases respectively, with 6 bases between them. CDR3: CASVRNTGELFF. DNA of the CDR3: TGTGCCAGCGTCAGAAACACCGGGGAGCTGTTTTTT.

This clonotype was recorded many times. This chain connects TRBV2 to TRBJ2-7, with D unresolved. CDR3 length equals 13 residues. The germline gives CDR1 SNHLY, CDR2 FYNNEI. The V gene lost 3 bases and the J gene lost 5 bases, with 11 bases spanning the gap. The CDR3 reads CASSDEGLHEQYF. In DNA form, the CDR3 reads TGTGCCAGCAGTGATGAAGGGCTCCACGAGCAGTACTTC.

This clonotype was detected ten times or more. The chain joins TRBV9 to TRBJ2-5; possibly TRBD2 for D (6 bases). V was shortened by 1 base and J by 5 bases, with 9 bases between the two germline ends. The CDR3 contains 13 residues. Germline assignment: CDR1 SGDLS and CDR2 YYNGEE. This chain's CDR3 is CASSVLEGETQYF. The DNA for the CDR3 is TGTGCCAGCAGCGTATTGGAGGGTGAGACCCAGTACTTC.

This clonotype was seen ten or more times. The chain has TRBV11-2 and TRBJ2-1; perhaps TRBD2 as D (5 bases). Looked up from germline, CDR1 is SGHAT and CDR2 is FQNNGV. This CDR3 has 13 residues. Trimming stripped 5 bases from V and 6 bases from J, with 11 bases between. CDR3 nucleotides: TGTGCCAGCAGCCAGGACTCTCTCAATGAGCAGTTCTTC. It specifies CASSQDSLNEQFF.

This clonotype has a count of ten or more. The CDR3 sequence: CASSQEGTGAMNTEAFF. CDR3 nucleotide sequence: TGCGCCAGCAGCCAAGAAGGGACAGGCGCGATGAACACTGAAGCTTTCTTT. The rearrangement uses TRBV4-3 and TRBJ1-1, with 8 bases lining up with TRBD1. Trimming cost V 0 bases and J 0 bases; bases outside gene matches: 6. The CDR3 is made up of 17 amino acids. The germline V gene encodes CDR1 LGHNA and CDR2 YSLEER.

The table lists this clonotype with a few counts. CDR3 in amino acids: CASSVSPAGGYEQYF. In nucleotides, the CDR3 is TGTGCCAGCAGCGTAAGTCCAGCGGGGGGCTACGAGCAGTACTTC. This chain connects TRBV9 to TRBJ2-7; 9 bases fit TRBD2. CDR1 and CDR2 (germline): SGDLS, YYNGEE. The CDR3 contains 15 residues. J lost 3 bases, V lost 1 base, and 5 bases had no gene match. Variable domain in full (rest from reference TRBV9 and TRBJ2-7): DSGVTQTPKHLITATGQRVTLRCSPRSGDLSVYWYQQSLDQGLQFLIQYYNGEERAKGNILERFSAQQFPDLHSELNLSSLELGDSALYFCASSVSPAGGYEQYFGPGTRLTVT.

In this sample, this clonotype turned up many times. The chain has TRBV19 and TRBJ2-3; 12 bases are a match to TRBD2. V trimming: 6 bases; J trimming: 4 bases; junction bases outside the gene matches: 14. CDR1 is LNHDA and CDR2 is SQIVND in the germline V gene (reference sequence). This CDR3 has 18 amino acids. CDR3 coding DNA: TGTGCCAGTAGACCGAACGCCAGACTAGCGGGAGACCCAGATACGCAGTATTTT. It translates to CASRPNARLAGDPDTQYF.

The chain has TRBV20-1 and TRBJ2-3; 9 bases fit TRBD2. V shed 5 bases, J shed 2 bases, and the junction held 8 bases outside the gene matches. This CDR3 region has 15 residues. Germline V gene sequence: CDR1 DFQATT, CDR2 SNEGSKA (reference sequence). CDR3 amino acids: CSAAGGRALTDTQYF. The DNA of the CDR3 is TGCAGTGCTGCCGGCGGGAGGGCCCTCACAGATACGCAGTATTTT.

The table lists this clonotype with a few counts. The chain joins TRBV5-5 to TRBJ2-2, with 9 nucleotides matching TRBD1. The V gene end was trimmed by 4 bases and the J gene end by 4 bases; junction bases not matched to a gene: 5. Germline V gene lookup returns CDR1 SGHKS and CDR2 YYEKEE (reference sequence). This CDR3 contains 15 residues. The CDR3 is CASSHRGRSTGELFF. DNA for the CDR3: TGTGCCAGCAGCCACAGGGGGCGTAGCACCGGGGAGCTGTTTTTT. Based on the CDR3 plus reference TRBV5-5 and TRBJ2-2, the full variable domain is DAGVTQSPTHLIKTRGQQVTLRCSPISGHKSVSWYQQVLGQGPQFIFQYYEKEERGRGNFPDRFSARQFPNYSSELNVNALLLGDSALYLCASSHRGRSTGELFFGEGSRLTVL.

This clonotype was counted between two and nine times. The V gene is TRBV6-1, the J gene TRBJ2-3; perhaps D is TRBD1 or TRBD2 (7 bases each). Between the trimmed V and J ends, which lost 1 base and 5 bases, there was a span of 13 bases. The CDR3 is made up of 15 amino acids. Per germline, CDR1 MNHNS and CDR2 SASEGT. In DNA form, the CDR3 reads TGTGCCAGCAGTGAAGTCGGCAGGGGGGGAGATACGCAGTATTTT. Its translation is CASSEVGRGGDTQYF.

The CDR3 DNA follows: TGTGCCAGCAGCCCAGCGAGCAATCAGCCCCAGCATTTT. Translated: CASSPASNQPQHF. The chain couples TRBV6-1 to TRBJ1-5, with D uncertain. CDR1 and CDR2 (germline): MNHNS, SASEGT. This CDR3 comprises 13 residues. V was clipped by 6 bases and J by 1 base, with 7 bases between them.